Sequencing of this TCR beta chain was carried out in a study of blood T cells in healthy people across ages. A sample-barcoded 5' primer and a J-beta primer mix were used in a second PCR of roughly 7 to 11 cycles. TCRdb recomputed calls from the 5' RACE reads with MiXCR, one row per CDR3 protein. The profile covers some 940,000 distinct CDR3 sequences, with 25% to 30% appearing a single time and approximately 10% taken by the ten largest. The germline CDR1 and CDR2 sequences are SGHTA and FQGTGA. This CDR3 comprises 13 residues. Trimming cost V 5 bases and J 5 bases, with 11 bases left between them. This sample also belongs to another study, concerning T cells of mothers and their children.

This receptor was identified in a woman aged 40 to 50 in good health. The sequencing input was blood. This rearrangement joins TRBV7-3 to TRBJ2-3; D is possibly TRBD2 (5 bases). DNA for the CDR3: TGTGCCAGCAGCCTAGCCCTCATAGATACGCAGTATTTT. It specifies CASSLALIDTQYF.